This T cell receptor beta chain was documented in a study of T cells in Graves' hyperthyroidism and ophthalmopathy (dated by TCRdb to the late 2010s). Regarding the research as a whole: Peripheral blood samples were taken at the time of initial diagnosis, prior to any treatment. In addition, the study compared T-cell repertoires in thyroid tissue and in blood from five to seven Graves' hyperthyroidism patients. The paper describes TCR Vbeta CDR3 sequencing of more than 120 peripheral blood samples, made up of 43 ophthalmopathy patients, 70 to 75 hyperthyroidism patients and 17 progressor patients. For training and testing, the 100 or so patients in the discovery cohort were randomly divided in a 7:3 ratio. Prospective prediction of ophthalmopathy was tested in an independent validation cohort consisting of roughly 19 hyperthyroidism patients and around 16 patients who later progressed to ophthalmopathy. To identify TCR V-J signatures that set the groups apart, the researchers used a discovery cohort of 100 patients, made up of 43 with Graves' ophthalmopathy and 55 to 65 with stable Graves' hyperthyroidism. After sampling, hyperthyroidism patients received methimazole starting at 30 mg daily, and ophthalmopathy patients received high-dose intravenous methylprednisolone. The paper's findings and limits, for the study overall: Blood samples also contained most of the expanded thyroid clonotypes (frequency above 0.001), which suggests that blood repertoires may reflect thyroid immune responses. No statistical method was used to fix the sample size in advance, and group allocation was not hidden from the investigators. A model built on a 13 V-J signature distinguished ophthalmopathy from stable hyperthyroidism, reaching over 85% sensitivity and under 84% specificity in cross-validation and 80%/75% in testing. In validation, the model predicted progression to ophthalmopathy a median of 6.5 months before onset, with 70% to 71% sensitivity and about 72% specificity.

CDR1 is given as DFQATT and CDR2 as SNEGSKA, both from the germline V gene (reference sequence). Trimming takes 3 bases off V and 1 base off J; junction bases not matched to a gene: 3. The CDR3 goes from the cysteine to the phenylalanine over 14 residues. Solely the CDR3 DNA is kept, with 42 bases framed from the first base. For this clonotype: No cognate antigen has been identified for it. Qualities for individual bases were not recorded, and no much larger clone is one base off.

A patient counted as having stable Graves' hyperthyroidism if no progression to ophthalmopathy occurred over 18 months of follow-up. Hyperthyroidism patients were newly diagnosed, had a disease duration of under 2 months, and were aged 18 to 65 years. Exclusion was applied to patients with uncontrolled infections, other autoimmune diseases, pregnancy or lactation. Clinical symptoms, serum thyroxine and TRAb, thyroid ultrasound, and orbital computed tomography formed the basis for the diagnoses. Ficoll-Paque density gradient centrifugation was used to isolate PBMCs from 9.5 to 10 ml of fresh peripheral blood. Total RNA was extracted using Trizol reagent, and RNA quality was assessed on an Agilent 2100 Bioanalyzer. TCR beta CDR3 regions were amplified from RNA transcripts. For the first round of RT-PCR on the TCR CDR3, the HTBI primer set was used together with the Qiagen OneStep RT-PCR kit. A second multiplex PCR round built the libraries, followed by size selection and purification. Sequencing of the libraries was done on an Illumina HiSeq2000 using paired-end 100 bp reads. Concerning the study's data processing: SOAPnuke was used to process the raw data, removing reads that contained adapters or uncalled bases, had a mean Phred below 15, or lacked an exact match to the constant primer or identifier. COPE v1.2.5 was used to merge the high-quality paired reads, and each unique nucleotide sequence was defined as a clonotype. MiTCR v1.1 was used to align clonotypes to the IMGT TRBV, TRBD and TRBJ reference segments. The analysis was restricted to V-J combinations with a frequency above 0.0001, which together covered 99.2% of the repertoires. The TCS score was defined as the ratio of F50 (clonal expansion) to E x V (chaos), calculated using BLOSUM62-based TCRdist between CDR3 peptides within each V-J. Welch's t-statistics and random forest reduced roughly 500 V-J features to under 15, which were used in a naive Bayes classifier (R e1071). TCRdb reran the public reads through fastp at Q25 and MiXCR, keeping productive beta chains. Every distinct CDR3 protein forms one entry, paired with its most common genes and DNA. For this entry, the V and J calls and clone size follow TCRdb and not the study's own pipeline. The sample has fewer than 600,000 distinct CDR3 sequences on record, 12% to 15% of them singletons. Of the sample, 11% to 15% falls within the top ten clones.

The sequencing input was blood. This clonotype was obtained from a woman aged 40 to 50 with Graves' hyperthyroidism. The rearranged chain carries TRBV20-1 and TRBJ2-3, with 8 middle bases fitting TRBD2. For the CDR3, the sequence is CSARTSVGTDTQYF. The sequenced DNA: TGCAGTGCTAGGACTAGCGTGGGCACAGATACGCAGTATTTT.